Only a few counts were recorded for the clone carrying this T cell receptor beta chain. Its antigen remains unidentified. This specimen comes from a study of T cells after yellow fever vaccination. Study-wide points: It was a weaker secondary response, yet one that peaked faster, at day 5 versus 15. Relatively few clonotypes were ones that appeared in both CD4 and CD8 compartments.

TCR cDNA, made by 5'RACE template switching, carried an added universal primer site and UMIs. TCRdb reprocessed the 5' RACE reads via MiXCR and lists one record per CDR3 protein. The sample has nearly 550,000 distinct CDR3 sequences; roughly 21% are singletons. CDR1 is SGHTA, CDR2 FQGNSA, per germline. The CDR3 has 14 residues. With 3 bases clipped from V and 5 bases from J, the junction kept 4 bases outside the gene matches. The sample consisted of PBMCs, taken 15 days after the yellow fever booster vaccination. This chain joins TRBV7-2 and TRBJ1-1, with 9 nucleotides matching TRBD1. This TCR was sampled from a man aged 25 to 40 who received the YFV17D yellow fever vaccine. CDR3 region: CASSLNRGHTEAFF. The DNA for the CDR3 is TGTGCCAGCAGCTTGAACAGGGGGCATACTGAAGCTTTCTTT.